Each of the 12 T cell receptor beta chains below was sequenced from the same sample in a study of T cells in Graves' hyperthyroidism and ophthalmopathy. Amplification yielded TCR beta CDR3 regions, with RNA transcripts as the source. TCR CDR3 regions were first amplified by RT-PCR with HTBI primers. TCRdb itself ran the multiplex PCR reads through MiXCR, one entry per CDR3 protein. The sample lists 500,000 to 750,000 distinct CDR3 sequences, around 16% occurring once. Input material: blood. The origin of the receptors is a woman aged 25-40 years with Graves' hyperthyroidism.

CDR3 amino acids: CAISGSGRANYEQYF. The CDR3 DNA reads as TGTGCCATCAGTGGTAGCGGGAGGGCAAATTACGAGCAGTACTTC. The chain employs TRBV10-3 and TRBJ2-7; 11 nucleotides agree with TRBD2. Per the germline V gene, CDR1 is ENHRY and CDR2 is SYGVKD. J lost 4 bases, V lost 4 bases, and 6 bases had no gene match. The CDR3 covers 15 residues.

This clonotype was recorded at least ten times. At one boundary the junction diverges from the germline segment, which might be a read error. V usage is TRBV2 and J usage is TRBJ2-7; TRBD2 is a possible D gene (5 bases). This CDR3 has 11 amino acids. CDR1 and CDR2 (germline): SNHLY, FYNNEI. Here the CDR3 reads CASTRGYAQYF. In DNA, the CDR3 is TGTGCCAGCACACGAGGGTACGCGCAGTACTTC.

A word on this clonotype: A much bigger clone sits one base away, suggesting this may be a read error. The chain uses TRBV20-1 and TRBJ2-1; D gene uncertain. V was trimmed by 4 bases and J by 7 bases, leaving 11 bases between them. Germline V gene lookup returns CDR1 DFQATT and CDR2 SNEGSKA (reference sequence). The CDR3 is made up of 12 amino acids. CDR3 DNA: TGCAGTGCTATTCCGCTAGGGAATGAGCAGTTCTTC. Translating gives CSAIPLGNEQFF.

The CDR3 coding sequence is TGTGCCAGCAGTTCACCCTCCCTCACCGGGGAGCTGTTTTTT. Translated: CASSSPSLTGELFF. The chain is built from TRBV27 and TRBJ2-2; D is ambiguous. V shed 4 bases and J shed 4 bases, with 10 bases lying between them. The V gene's germline CDR1 is MNHEY and CDR2 SMNVEV (reference sequence). This CDR3 comprises 14 residues.

The chain uses TRBV7-2 and TRBJ2-5; 9 nucleotides align to TRBD2. Germline CDR1 reads SGHTA; CDR2 reads FQGNSA. The CDR3 sequence is 14 residues long. The V segment lost 1 base and the J segment 5 bases; nucleotides outside the gene matches: 2. The CDR3 DNA reads TGTGCCAGCAGCTTAGACACTAGCGGGGAGACCCAGTACTTC. Translated, it gives CASSLDTSGETQYF. Full variable domain (missing parts from reference TRBV7-2 and TRBJ2-5): GAGVSQSPSNKVTEKGKDVELRCDPISGHTALYWYRQSLGQGLEFLIYFQGNSAPDKSGLPSDRFSAERTGGSVSTLTIQRTQQEDSAVYLCASSLDTSGETQYFGPGTRLLVL.

The CDR3 loop reads CASRNSGYNEQFF. The CDR3 DNA sequence: TGTGCCAGCAGAAATAGCGGCTACAATGAGCAGTTCTTC. The rearrangement joins TRBV6-1 to TRBJ2-1, with a possible D match to TRBD2 (6 bases). Trimming shortened V by 6 bases and J by 3 bases, and 9 bases separated the two germline ends. CDR1 MNHNS and CDR2 SASEGT come from the germline V gene. This CDR3 has 13 amino acids.

The V gene is TRBV12-3 or TRBV12-4, the J gene TRBJ1-6; 7 bases fit TRBD1. J was trimmed by 5 bases and V by 3 bases; bases with no gene match: 4. This CDR3 region has 15 residues. The CDR3, as DNA: TGTGCCAGCAGTTTTGAACAGGGGCATAATTCACCCCTCCACTTT. Protein: CASSFEQGHNSPLHF.

This clonotype was recorded a few times. The rearrangement joins TRBV15 to TRBJ2-7, with D possibly called TRBD1 or TRBD2 (5 bases each). The CDR3 runs 15 residues. V was shortened by 0 bases and J by 7 bases, with 16 bases between the two germline ends. Germline loops: CDR1 LNHNV, CDR2 YYDKDF (reference sequence). The CDR3 loop reads CATSRDGTPQGEQYF. CDR3 DNA sequence: TGTGCCACCAGCAGAGATGGGACCCCCCAGGGAGAGCAGTACTTC.

Only a few counts were recorded for this clonotype. The rearrangement uses TRBV29-1 and TRBJ2-1; no definite D call. Germline assignment: CDR1 SQVTM and CDR2 ANQGSEA. This CDR3 is 13 amino acids long. V shed 3 bases and J shed 9 bases, with 15 bases lying between them. The CDR3: CSVDSAYRGEQFF. The CDR3 bases are TGCAGCGTTGATTCGGCGTACCGTGGTGAGCAGTTCTTC.

The sample holds many counts of this clonotype. The chain combines TRBV10-3 with TRBJ2-7, with D possibly matching TRBD2 (5 bases). Trimming pared 3 bases from V and 2 bases from J, leaving 14 bases between. The CDR3 runs to 15 residues. From germline, CDR1 is ENHRY and CDR2 SYGVKD. The CDR3 DNA follows: TGTGCCATCAGTGAAGACGGGTACGGGACCTACGAGCAGTACTTC. This codes for CAISEDGYGTYEQYF.

This clonotype was seen a handful of times. This rearrangement joins TRBV4-1 to TRBJ1-4, with D uncertain. In germline, CDR1 is MGHRA, CDR2 YSYEKL. V was shortened by 2 bases and J by 8 bases, with 6 bases between the two germline ends. The CDR3 runs to 12 residues. This chain's CDR3 is CASSQPREKLFF. The DNA for the CDR3 is TGCGCCAGCAGCCAACCGAGGGAAAAACTGTTTTTT.

This clonotype was recorded at least ten times. The genes are TRBV7-2 and TRBJ1-6; possibly TRBD1 for D (5 bases). The CDR3 is 12 residues long. The V end was cut by 7 bases, the J end by 9 bases, with 10 bases between. Looked up from germline, CDR1 is SGHTA and CDR2 is FQGNSA. CDR3 bases: TGTGCCAGCAACCAGGGTGTTTCACCCCTCCACTTT. This sequence encodes CASNQGVSPLHF.